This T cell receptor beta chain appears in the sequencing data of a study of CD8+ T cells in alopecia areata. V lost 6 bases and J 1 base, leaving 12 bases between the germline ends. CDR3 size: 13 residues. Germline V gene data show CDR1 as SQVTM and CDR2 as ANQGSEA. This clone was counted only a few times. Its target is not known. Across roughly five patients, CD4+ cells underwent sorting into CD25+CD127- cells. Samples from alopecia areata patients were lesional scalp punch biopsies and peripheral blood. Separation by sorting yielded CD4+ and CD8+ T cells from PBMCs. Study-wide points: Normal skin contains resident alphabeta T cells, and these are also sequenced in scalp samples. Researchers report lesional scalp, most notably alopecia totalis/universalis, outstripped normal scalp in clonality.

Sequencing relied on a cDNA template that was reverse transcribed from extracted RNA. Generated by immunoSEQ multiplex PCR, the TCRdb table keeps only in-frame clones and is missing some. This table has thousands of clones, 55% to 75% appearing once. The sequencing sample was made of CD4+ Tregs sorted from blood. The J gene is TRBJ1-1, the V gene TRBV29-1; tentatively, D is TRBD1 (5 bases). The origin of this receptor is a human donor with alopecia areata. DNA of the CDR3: TGCAGCGTGGGTCCGGGACGGAACACTGAAGCTTTCTTT. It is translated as CSVGPGRNTEAFF.